The sequence of this T cell receptor beta chain was determined in a study of T cells in Graves' hyperthyroidism and ophthalmopathy. Orbital computed tomography and thyroid ultrasound, together with serum TRAb and thyroxine and clinical symptoms, were used for diagnoses. There were TCR beta CDR3 regions amplified from RNA transcripts. TCR CDR3 underwent first-round RT-PCR with the HTBI primer set. TCRdb re-called the multiplex PCR reads with MiXCR, one entry per CDR3 protein. The data contain hundreds of thousands of distinct CDR3 sequences, about 15% of them singletons. There are a few counts of this clonotype. Its specificity is not known. Whole-study results and caveats: Among clonotypes expanded in thyroid above 0.001, most were also found in blood.

Material: blood. The sequence came from a woman aged 35 to 49 with Graves' ophthalmopathy.

The CDR3 reads CASTVQPGGSYEQYF. CDR3 in DNA: TGCGCCAGCACAGTGCAGCCAGGGGGATCCTACGAGCAGTACTTC. V gene TRBV5-1 combines with J gene TRBJ2-7; TRBD1 matches 7 bases. J was trimmed by 1 base and V by 6 bases; bases with no gene match: 10. This CDR3 has 15 residues. Germline loops: CDR1 SGHRS, CDR2 YFSETQ.